The 21 T cell receptor beta chains in this list originate from one sample, sequenced in a study of Ad26.COV2.S vaccination and SARS-CoV-2 variants. Method: immunoSEQ multiplex PCR; TCRdb's copy keeps in-frame clones and lacks some. The table lists about 500,000 clones, 80% to 90% of them singletons. Regarding treatment: about 20 received Ad26.COV2.S at low or high dose, single or two shots; roughly 5 received placebo; per-sample allocation not given. Sampling was done on day 63 after the first vaccine or placebo injection. This material consisted of peripheral blood, taken in a trial of Ad26.COV2.S vaccine versus placebo. Receptor source: a person between 18 and 60 years old who received the Ad26.COV2.S COVID-19 vaccine or a placebo.

The chain links TRBV7-8 to TRBJ1-5, with TRBD1 identical over 7 bases. Trimming removed 6 bases from V and 6 bases from J; junction bases left unmatched: 17. Germline CDR1 and CDR2: SGHVS and FQNEAQ. CDR3 length: 17 residues. The CDR3 spells CASSTPDRHPDSQPQHF. The CDR3 DNA follows: TGTGCCAGCAGTACTCCGGACAGGCATCCGGACAGTCAGCCCCAGCATTTT. The variable domain in full, completed from reference TRBV7-8 and TRBJ1-5, reads GAGVSQSPRYKVAKRGQDVALRCDPISGHVSLFWYQQALGQGPEFLTYFQNEAQLDKSGLPSDRFFAERPEGSVSTLKIQRTQQEDSAVYLCASSTPDRHPDSQPQHFGDGTRLSIL.

The chain links TRBV6-5 to TRBJ1-1; 7 nucleotides match TRBD1. Germline CDR1 MNHEY, CDR2 SVGAGI. This CDR3 has 14 amino acids. Losses at the gene ends were 7 bases for V and 0 bases for J; bases not matched to a gene: 5. The CDR3 DNA reads as TGTGCCAGCAAGACGGGACAGTTGAACACTGAAGCTTTCTTT. It yields the protein CASKTGQLNTEAFF.

The chain couples TRBV27 to TRBJ2-1, with D tentatively TRBD2 (5 bases). Per the germline V gene, CDR1 is MNHEY and CDR2 is SMNVEV (reference sequence). The V and J ends lost 8 bases and 5 bases respectively, with 19 bases between them. The CDR3 runs to 15 residues. The CDR3 protein is CASCPARLINNEQFF. The CDR3 DNA reads TGTGCCAGCTGCCCGGCGAGACTAATTAACAATGAGCAGTTCTTC.

The chain has TRBV9 and TRBJ2-3; 12 nucleotides align to TRBD2. From germline, CDR1 is SGDLS and CDR2 YYNGEE. CDR3 length equals 19 residues. The junction had 11 bases not matched to a gene; V was cut back by 0 bases and J by 3 bases. The CDR3 is CASSVGASLTSGSTDTQYF. In DNA form, the CDR3 reads TGTGCCAGCAGCGTAGGAGCCTCTCTGACTAGCGGGAGTACAGATACGCAGTATTTT.

The rearrangement joins TRBV6-2 or TRBV6-3 to TRBJ2-5; the match to TRBD2 covers 8 bases. There are 16 residues in the CDR3. From germline, CDR1 is MNHEY and CDR2 SVGEGT. The junction had 10 bases not matched to a gene; V was cut back by 2 bases and J by 5 bases. The CDR3 spells CASSYLGLAGVETQYF. CDR3 nucleotides: TGTGCCAGCAGTTACCTAGGGCTAGCGGGTGTTGAGACCCAGTACTTC.

This chain connects TRBV19 to TRBJ2-5; 13 nucleotides align to TRBD2. CDR1 and CDR2 (germline): LNHDA, SQIVND (reference sequence). Trimming cost V 3 bases and J 5 bases; bases outside gene matches: 9. The CDR3 has 17 residues. The CDR3 loop is CASSIGLAGVGLETQYF. The CDR3 nucleotides read TGTGCCAGTAGTATTGGACTAGCGGGAGTTGGGTTGGAGACCCAGTACTTC.

The J gene is TRBJ1-2, the V gene TRBV7-9, with 8 bases lining up with TRBD1. The germline gives CDR1 SEHNR, CDR2 FQNEAQ (reference sequence). The CDR3 consists of 15 residues. J was trimmed by 5 bases and V by 5 bases; bases with no gene match: 10. CDR3 loop: CASSRTGSIGYGYTF. CDR3 in DNA: TGTGCCAGCAGCCGGACAGGGTCGATAGGGTATGGCTACACCTTC.

The chain has TRBV15 and TRBJ1-1; 7 nucleotides line up with TRBD1. Germline CDR1 and CDR2: LNHNV and YYDKDF (reference sequence). V trimming: 2 bases; J trimming: 1 base; junction bases outside the gene matches: 10. This CDR3 spans 17 amino acids. CDR3 sequence (DNA): TGTGCCACCAGCAGACCCCCGGGACAGCTCACGAACACTGAAGCTTTCTTT. Its translation: CATSRPPGQLTNTEAFF.

As for this clone: Germline is not matched at one junction end, which may reflect a read error. The chain combines TRBV6-4 with TRBJ2-7; no clear D. This CDR3 region has 19 residues. The germline V gene encodes CDR1 MRHNA and CDR2 SNTAGT. Here the CDR3 reads CASSDPPMLATFSSDEQYF. The CDR3 nucleotides read TGTGCCAGCAGTGACCCCCCGATGTTGGCCACGTTCTCCTCCGACGAGCAGTACTTC.

This chain connects TRBV7-9 to TRBJ2-6, with TRBD1 identical over 9 bases. J was trimmed by 4 bases and V by 4 bases; bases with no gene match: 8. The V gene's germline CDR1 is SEHNR and CDR2 FQNEAQ (reference sequence). This CDR3 is built from 17 residues. In nucleotides, the CDR3 is TGTGCCAGCAGCTACGGGACAGGGACTGCGGGGGCCAACGTCCTGACTTTC. Translated: CASSYGTGTAGANVLTF.

J is TRBJ1-3 and V is TRBV28; 9 bases line up with TRBD1. After removal of 3 bases from V and 4 bases from J, the junction contained 7 bases not matched to a gene. Germline V gene sequence: CDR1 MDHEN, CDR2 SYDVKM. The CDR3 extends over 16 amino acids. The CDR3 nucleotides read TGTGCCAGCAGTTTCATCGACAGGGGGGTCGGAAACACCATATATTTT. Its protein is CASSFIDRGVGNTIYF.

V usage is TRBV3-1 (or the pseudogene TRBV3-2) and J usage is TRBJ2-3; 8 nucleotides line up with TRBD2. Germline V lookup: CDR1 LGHDT, CDR2 YNNKEL (reference sequence). V was pared by 7 bases and J by 0 bases, with 6 bases of the junction left unmatched. This CDR3 region has 15 residues. The CDR3 coding sequence is TGTGCCAGCACCTTGACTAGCGCCAGCACAGATACGCAGTATTTT. Protein: CASTLTSASTDTQYF.

This clone was seen a handful of times. This chain connects TRBV2 to TRBJ1-5; 7 bases are a match to TRBD1. J gave up 7 bases and V 5 bases, and 11 bases lay outside the gene matches. There are 15 residues in the CDR3. Per the germline V gene, CDR1 is SNHLY and CDR2 is FYNNEI. DNA of the CDR3: TGTGCCAGCAGTCACTATTCGACCAGGGGGCAGCCCCAGCATTTT. This translates into CASSHYSTRGQPQHF.

V gene TRBV4-1 combines with J gene TRBJ1-1; D gene ambiguous. V was trimmed by 1 base and J by 6 bases, leaving 12 bases between them. The CDR3 is made up of 14 amino acids. CDR1 and CDR2 from the germline V gene are MGHRA and YSYEKL. CDR3 DNA sequence: TGCGCCAGCAGCCAAGTGGACCTTCCGTCTGAAGCTTTCTTT. The encoded protein is CASSQVDLPSEAFF.

The CDR3 DNA reads TGTGCCAGCAGCGGAGGTGGTAATGAAAAACTGTTTTTT. It specifies CASSGGGNEKLFF. The V call is TRBV9, the J call TRBJ1-4; no clear D gene. CDR1 is SGDLS and CDR2 is YYNGEE in the germline V gene. This CDR3 has 13 residues. V was trimmed by 3 bases and J by 4 bases, leaving 7 bases between them.

V and J are TRBV9 and TRBJ2-1; 12 bases match TRBD2. In germline, CDR1 is SGDLS, CDR2 YYNGEE. V was clipped by 4 bases and J by 9 bases; unmatched bases: 14. CDR3 length: 17 residues. The CDR3 sequence: CASSPSLTGTSGREQFF. CDR3 DNA: TGTGCCAGCAGCCCCAGCTTGACCGGGACTAGCGGGCGTGAGCAGTTCTTC.

The gene calls are TRBV18 and TRBJ1-1, with D uncertain. CDR3 length: 14 residues. Germline V CDR1 and CDR2: KGHSH, LQKENI. Deletions cut 3 bases from V and 4 bases from J, with 12 bases between. The CDR3 loop is CASSPEETRTEAFF. The CDR3 DNA reads TGTGCCAGCTCACCCGAAGAGACGCGCACTGAAGCTTTCTTT.

This chain uses TRBV7-8 with TRBJ2-1; TRBD1 matches 8 bases. Germline V gene data show CDR1 as SGHVS and CDR2 as FQNEAQ. The CDR3 loop spans 15 amino acids. The J segment lost 6 bases and the V segment lost 5 bases, leaving 9 bases of the junction unmatched. CDR3 sequence (DNA): TGTGCCAGCAGCCTCCGGGACAGGAGTCTCAATGAGCAGTTCTTC. It encodes CASSLRDRSLNEQFF.

This clone came up a few times. The J gene is TRBJ1-6, the V gene TRBV28; D is uncertain. This CDR3 comprises 14 residues. Germline CDR1 and CDR2: MDHEN and SYDVKM. Deletions cut 4 bases from V and 5 bases from J, with 9 bases between. CDR3 sequence (DNA): TGTGCCAGCAGTTGGAATGGGAATAATTCACCCCTCCACTTT. Protein sequence: CASSWNGNNSPLHF.

This clone was detected only a few times. The genes are TRBV5-1 and TRBJ2-2, with D hard to call. Germline V gives CDR1 SGHRS, CDR2 YFSETQ. The CDR3 length is 16 residues. V dropped 0 bases and J dropped 2 bases, with 11 bases sitting between them. CDR3 sequence reads: CASSLGPQTNTGELFF. The CDR3 region has the DNA TGCGCCAGCAGCTTGGGACCCCAAACCAACACCGGGGAGCTGTTTTTT.

This chain joins TRBV7-2 and TRBJ2-1; D perhaps matches TRBD2 (5 bases). V gave up 4 bases and J gave up 9 bases, with 13 bases separating them. CDR3 length equals 13 residues. CDR1 and CDR2 from the germline V gene are SGHTA and FQGNSA. The CDR3 DNA reads as TGTGCCAGCAGCTCGGACTCCGCCCGTGAGCAGTTCTTC. Amino acid sequence: CASSSDSAREQFF.